Each of the 15 T cell receptor beta chains below was sequenced from the same sample in a study of control samples from healthy donors and cancer patients (dated by TCRdb to about 2020). Library construction relied on the immunoSEQ multiplex PCR assay. Drawn from immuneACCESS, this table holds only the in-frame rearrangements with V and J called that TCRdb kept. Clones are partly lost; checked studies trace under half to an unresolved V gene and leave the rest unexplained. In this sample the table shows some 410,000 clones, around 90% of which occur a single time. 5% to 7% of the sample goes to the ten largest clones. Sequencing was carried out using PBMCs. These receptors were obtained from a man aged 40-55 years with head and neck cancer.

The J gene is TRBJ2-3, the V gene TRBV24-1; D perhaps matches TRBD1 (5 bases). This CDR3 is built from 14 residues. Trimming removed 5 bases from V and 1 base from J, with 9 bases in between. CDR1 and CDR2 from the germline V gene are KGHDR and SFDVKD. As DNA, the CDR3 is TGTGCCACCAGTGGGCTACAGGGCACAGATACGCAGTATTTT. Protein: CATSGLQGTDTQYF.

The gene calls are TRBV19 and TRBJ1-2; the D gene is possibly TRBD1 (5 bases). CDR3 length: 13 residues. Per the germline V gene, CDR1 is LNHDA and CDR2 is SQIVND (reference sequence). Trimming took off 0 bases at V and 8 bases at J, with 10 bases between the two ends. CDR3 nucleotides: TGTGCCAGTAGTATAGATGTCTGGGACGGCTACACCTTC. This translates into CASSIDVWDGYTF. The full variable domain, its missing parts supplied by reference TRBV19 and TRBJ1-2, is DGGITQSPKYLFRKEGQNVTLSCEQNLNHDAMYWYRQDPGQGLRLIYYSQIVNDFQKGDIAEGYSVSREKKESFPLTVTSAQKNPTAFYLCASSIDVWDGYTFGSGTRLTVV.

This chain links TRBV28 with TRBJ2-6; D not certain. The CDR3 covers 14 residues. The V and J ends lost 8 bases and 0 bases respectively, with 8 bases between them. Germline V CDR1 and CDR2: MDHEN, SYDVKM. The CDR3 sequence: CASGSYSGANVLTF. The CDR3 DNA follows: TGTGCCAGCGGGTCGTACTCTGGGGCCAACGTCCTGACTTTC.

CDR3 in DNA: TGTGCCAGCAGCGAGGATAGCAGGAAGGAGACCCAGTACTTC. Its protein product is CASSEDSRKETQYF. The V and J genes are TRBV3-1 (or the pseudogene TRBV3-2) and TRBJ2-5; no firm D call. This CDR3 region has 14 residues. V shed 5 bases and J shed 5 bases, with 15 bases lying between them. Looked up from germline, CDR1 is LGHDT and CDR2 is YNNKEL (reference sequence).

The rearrangement uses TRBV27 and TRBJ2-1; 8 positions agree with TRBD2. V lost 8 bases to trimming and J lost 7 bases; unmatched junction nucleotides: 10. The CDR3 length is 14 residues. Germline CDR1 is MNHEY and CDR2 is SMNVEV (reference sequence). CDR3 sequence reads: CASSSRGGRNEQFF. CDR3 nucleotide sequence: TGTGCCAGCTCCTCCCGGGGGGGAAGAAATGAGCAGTTCTTC.

This clone was counted only a few times. The V and J genes are TRBV6-5 and TRBJ2-7; D is perhaps TRBD2 (7 bases). Germline CDR1 is MNHEY and CDR2 is SVGAGI. The CDR3 loop spans 15 amino acids. The germline V and J ends were trimmed by 3 bases and 0 bases, with 12 bases remaining between them. CDR3 in DNA: TGTGCCAGCAGTTATGTTGCGGGGGCCTCCTACGAGCAGTACTTC. Translating it yields CASSYVAGASYEQYF.

The J gene is TRBJ1-4, the V gene TRBV15; TRBD1 is a possible D gene (6 bases). Germline CDR1 and CDR2: LNHNV and YYDKDF (reference sequence). Trimming removed 3 bases from V and 1 base from J, with 6 bases in between. The CDR3 runs 14 residues. The CDR3 region is CATSSRGTNEKLFF. The CDR3 nucleotides read TGTGCCACCAGCAGCAGGGGAACTAATGAAAAACTGTTTTTT.

The chain has TRBV11-2 and TRBJ1-3; a weak D match, TRBD1 (5 bases). The germline gives CDR1 SGHAT, CDR2 FQNNGV. The CDR3 spans 18 residues. V lost 5 bases to trimming and J lost 0 bases, with 20 bases between them. CDR3 coding DNA: TGTGCCAGCAGCCTTTTGCCCCCGGGACCGGGCTCTGGAAACACCATATATTTT. Its protein product is CASSLLPPGPGSGNTIYF.

This chain links TRBV28 with TRBJ2-7; 10 nucleotides match TRBD2. The CDR3 length is 21 residues. After removal of 2 bases from V and 4 bases from J, the junction contained 23 bases not matched to a gene. Germline V lookup: CDR1 MDHEN, CDR2 SYDVKM. CDR3 amino acids: CASSLTGGAGGPSADPYEQYF. As DNA, the CDR3 is TGTGCCAGCAGTTTAACGGGCGGAGCGGGAGGGCCATCCGCCGACCCTTACGAGCAGTACTTC.

This clone was seen once. This chain connects TRBV30 to TRBJ1-5; D is unclear. Germline CDR1 is GTSNPN and CDR2 is SVGIG (reference sequence). With 1 base removed from V and 9 bases from J, the gap between germline ends came to 13 bases. This CDR3 region has 13 residues. CDR3 DNA sequence: TGTGCCTGGAGTGCCGGGTCTCTCAGGCCCCAGCATTTT. The encoded protein is CAWSAGSLRPQHF. Full variable domain (remainder filled in from reference TRBV30 and TRBJ1-5): SQTIHQWPATLVQPVGSPLSLECTVEGTSNPNLYWYRQAAGRGLQLLFYSVGIGQISSEVPQNLSASRPQDRQFILSSKKLLLSDSGFYLCAWSAGSLRPQHFGDGTRLSIL.

V gene TRBV4-2 combines with J gene TRBJ1-2, with D maybe TRBD1 (6 bases). Trimming removed 4 bases at V and 3 bases at J, with 12 bases between. The CDR3 covers 14 residues. Per the germline V gene, CDR1 is LGHNA and CDR2 is YNFKEQ. DNA of the CDR3: TGTGCCAGCAGCCCACAGGGAGGCGACTATGGCTACACCTTC. Translating gives CASSPQGGDYGYTF.

This rearrangement joins TRBV4-1 to TRBJ1-1; possibly TRBD1 for D (5 bases). The V gene's germline CDR1 is MGHRA and CDR2 YSYEKL. This CDR3 spans 16 amino acids. Trimming pared 0 bases from V and 4 bases from J, leaving 15 bases between. DNA of the CDR3: TGCGCCAGCAGCCAAGATCAGGCAGGGCCCACCACTGAAGCTTTCTTT. Encoded protein: CASSQDQAGPTTEAFF.

The chain links TRBV7-8 to TRBJ1-1; a possible D gene is TRBD1 (5 bases). V lost 4 bases and J 0 bases, leaving 12 bases between the germline ends. Germline assignment: CDR1 SGHVS and CDR2 FQNEAQ. The CDR3 runs to 15 residues. The CDR3 is CASSSLGALNTEAFF. Here the CDR3 DNA reads TGTGCCAGCAGCTCCCTCGGGGCATTGAACACTGAAGCTTTCTTT.

The V call is TRBV28, the J call TRBJ1-1; no clear D gene. The CDR3 runs 13 residues. Trimming stripped 2 bases from V and 5 bases from J, with 9 bases between. Germline lookup yields CDR1 MDHEN and CDR2 SYDVKM. The CDR3 is CASSLSPGTEAFF. DNA of the CDR3: TGTGCCAGCAGTTTAAGCCCTGGGACTGAAGCTTTCTTT.

V gene TRBV5-1 combines with J gene TRBJ1-1, with D perhaps matching TRBD1 (6 bases). Germline loops: CDR1 SGHRS, CDR2 YFSETQ. Between the trimmed V and J ends, which lost 0 bases and 5 bases, there was a span of 20 bases. CDR3 length: 17 residues. The CDR3 coding sequence is TGCGCCAGCAGCTTGGCCACCCAACAGGGTATTGGTACTGAAGCTTTCTTT. It translates to CASSLATQQGIGTEAFF.